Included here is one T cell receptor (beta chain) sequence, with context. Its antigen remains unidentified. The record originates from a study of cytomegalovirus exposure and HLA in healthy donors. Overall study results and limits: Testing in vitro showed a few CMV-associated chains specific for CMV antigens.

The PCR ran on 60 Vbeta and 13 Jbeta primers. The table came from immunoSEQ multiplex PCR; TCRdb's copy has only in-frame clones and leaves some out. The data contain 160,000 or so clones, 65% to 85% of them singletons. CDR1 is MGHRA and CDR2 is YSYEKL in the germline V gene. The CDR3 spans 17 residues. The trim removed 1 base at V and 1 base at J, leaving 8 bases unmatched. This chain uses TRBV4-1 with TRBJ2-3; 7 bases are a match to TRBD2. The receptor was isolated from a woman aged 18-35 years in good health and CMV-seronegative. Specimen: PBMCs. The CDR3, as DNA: TGCGCCAGCAGCCAAGGTCTAGCGGTGAGACGCACAGATACGCAGTATTTT. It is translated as CASSQGLAVRRTDTQYF.